Only one count was recorded for the clone carrying this TCR beta chain. The antigen remains unidentified. Germline loops: CDR1 SQVTM, CDR2 ANQGSEA. This CDR3 region has 11 residues. Trimming took off 7 bases at V and 5 bases at J, with 9 bases between the two ends. Staff drew 9 to 10 milliliters of peripheral blood from each donor. They isolated at least 6.5 million PBMCs from each sample. For the second PCR, which ran for about 6 to 11 cycles, a sample-barcoded 5' primer and a J-beta primer mix were used. TCRdb re-derived calls from the 5' RACE reads in MiXCR, one entry per CDR3 protein. This sample has around 1,500,000 distinct CDR3 sequences, with around two fifths found just once. This sample is part of a study of blood T cells in healthy people across ages. Study-level findings and limits: A greater number of naive CD4+ cells and higher diversity distinguished long-lived donors from aged donors. Significant beta diversity loss was already apparent by age approximately 38, declining roughly linearly.

The rearrangement uses TRBV29-1 and TRBJ2-1; no reliable D call. Sequencing used blood. This sequence was found in a woman under 30 in good health. The CDR3 sequence is CSALVDNEQFF. The CDR3 DNA reads as TGCAGCGCTCTTGTGGACAATGAGCAGTTCTTC.